This TCR beta chain was captured in a study of blood T cells in healthy people across ages (dated by TCRdb to between 2014 and 2017). Background on the whole study: In model experiments, template switching captured about one uniquely barcoded TCR beta cDNA molecule for every two T cells. Age-related changes in TCR beta repertoire diversity were measured in the study by deep sequencing normalized with unique cDNA molecular identifiers. Two additional independent replicas of 1 million unique cDNA reads from the same blood draw were analyzed for two donors (one aged 18 to 30 and one aged 80 or older). The donors were split into four age groups: young (average roughly 15 years), middle-aged (about 40), aged (about 62) and long-lived (under 85). The study at large found these results: Estimates of total diversity from one million sequenced T cells were regarded as lower bounds and underestimates. Because donor CMV infection status was unknown, age-related changes in expanded clonotypes were potentially confounded. A strong correlation was found between observed TCR beta diversity and the percentage of naive T cells measured by flow cytometry. Observed TCR beta diversity per million T cells fell roughly linearly with age, and a significant reduction was already apparent by age around 44. Because profiling used bulk unsorted PBMCs, naive and antigen-experienced compartments could not be compared conclusively. Compared with the aged group, the long-lived group had more naive CD4+ T cells, fewer expanded clones and increased TCR diversity, a pattern suggesting age selection.

The library was generated by 5' RACE. Instrument used: Illumina HiSeq 2500. A second 7 to 11 cycle PCR used a sample-barcoded 5' primer and a J-beta primer mix. A unique molecular identifier was introduced onto each TCR beta cDNA molecule by a template-switch 5' adaptor carrying 12 random nucleotides. Each sample yielded at least 2.5 million CDR3-containing paired-end reads. All of the RNA was converted into first-strand cDNA using the Mint cDNA synthesis kit, with a TRBC-specific oligonucleotide serving as the primer. After uracil-DNA glycosylase treatment, a first 18-cycle PCR used universal primers M1SS and BC2_uni_R on all cDNA. From the authors' description of their analysis: Normalization of each sample was performed by random selection of 1 million high-quality reads, each carrying a distinct molecular identifier. Reads sharing molecular identifiers were discarded rather than binned into consensus sequences. MiTCR, with a Q25 quality threshold and the strictest error-elimination algorithm, was used for CDR3 identification, clonotype clustering and error correction. Lower-bound total TCR beta diversity was estimated with a nonparametric unseen species model using Euler transformation. TCRdb trimmed public reads at Q25 via fastp, called clones via MiXCR and kept in-frame beta chains. Under each unique CDR3 protein, matching rows form one entry showing the most common genes and DNA. The V and J calls come from TCRdb's annotation, not from the publication. This sample holds over 750,000 distinct CDR3 sequences; approximately 25% were observed only once. In total, the top ten clones hold 9% to 9.5% of the sample.

The donors were a few dozen Caucasian individuals from Russia, aged roughly 6 to 90 years, who were systemically healthy. Each donor gave 8.5 to 10 milliliters of peripheral blood, collected into EDTA-treated Vacutainer tubes. Ficoll-Paque density-gradient centrifugation was used to isolate PBMCs, with at least 6.5 million per sample. Trizol reagent was used to extract total RNA from PBMCs, with at least 5.5 micrograms per sample. Naive CD45RAhigh/CD27high T cell percentages were measured by flow cytometry on a PBMC aliquot from every donor. V was cut back by 0 bases and J by 9 bases, leaving a gap of 9 bases between them. Via the germline V gene (reference sequence), CDR1 is MNHEY and CDR2 SMNVEV. Including the terminal cysteine and phenylalanine, the CDR3 comprises 13 residues. Kept here is only the CDR3 DNA, which spans 39 bases and is read in frame from base 1. About this clonotype itself: Its recognized antigen is unknown. Base qualities are missing; no much larger clone stands one base away.

The data were also submitted as part of a second study, on T cells of mothers and their children. As the second paper documents: The donors were nine systemically healthy Caucasian individuals, made up of three mothers and their six children. cDNA synthesis used all of the extracted RNA, with approximately 1.4 ug of RNA in each 15 ul reaction. In the second PCR, the M1S primer added sample barcodes and 2-4 random nucleotides. Over 8 million TCR beta CDR3 reads were obtained for each mother, and 2.5 million to 3 million reads were obtained for each child. In both related and unrelated pairs, thymic selection shapes the output of TCR recombination in a similar way, with inherited differences having only a minor effect. Normalized repertoire overlap in related mother-child pairs was always slightly higher than in unrelated mother-child pairs, but the difference was never significant. No persistent microchimeric T cell clones were found, with a detection sensitivity of 75 to 100 clones per million clonotypes. In the study, deep NGS was used to compare the TCR beta repertoires of mothers and children, and features distinguishing related mother-child pairs from unrelated individuals were sought. Mothers averaged about 40 +/- 4 years of age and children averaged around 10 +/- 4 years. After adapters were ligated using NEBNext reagents, the libraries underwent 100+100 nt paired-end sequencing on an Illumina HiSeq 2000. To prevent cross-contamination, the mother and child libraries were prepared a month apart and were sequenced in separate runs. For each donor, somewhere between roughly 450,000 and 2,000,000 distinct TCR beta clonotypes were identified. Naive TCR beta clonotypes were estimated from low-frequency clonotypes matched to each donor's FACS-determined naive share, without sorting.

This sequence uses TRBV27 and TRBJ2-1; the D region possibly corresponds to TRBD1 (5 bases align). The specimen sequenced was blood. This clonotype was obtained from a boy aged 5-17 years in good health. The encoded CDR3 is CASSLSRVGEQFF. The DNA sequence follows: TGTGCCAGCAGTTTATCCAGGGTTGGTGAGCAGTTCTTC.